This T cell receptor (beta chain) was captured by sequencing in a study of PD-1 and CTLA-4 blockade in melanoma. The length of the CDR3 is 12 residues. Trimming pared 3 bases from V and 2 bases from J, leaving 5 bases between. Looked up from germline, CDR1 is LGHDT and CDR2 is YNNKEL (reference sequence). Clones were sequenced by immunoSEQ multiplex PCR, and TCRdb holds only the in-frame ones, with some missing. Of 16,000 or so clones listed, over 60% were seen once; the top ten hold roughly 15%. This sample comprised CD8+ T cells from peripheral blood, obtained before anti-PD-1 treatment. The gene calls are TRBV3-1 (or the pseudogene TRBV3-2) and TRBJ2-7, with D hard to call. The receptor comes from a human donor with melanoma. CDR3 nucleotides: TGTGCCAGCAGCCACGTCACCTACGAGCAGTACTTC. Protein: CASSHVTYEQYF.